One and the same sample provided the 13 T cell receptor beta chains below, sequenced in a study of breast tumors, draining lymph nodes, adjacent tissues (dated by TCRdb to 2015 to 2016). Lymph node samples were obtained from the axillary draining lymph nodes of breast cancer patients. Receptors were amplified or captured by multiplex PCR. Sequencing instrument: Illumina HiSeq 2000. TCRdb reprocessed the public reads (quality trimming at Q25 with fastp, clone calling with MiXCR) and kept in-frame beta chains. When rows share a CDR3 protein, they turn into one entry using the most common DNA and genes. Recorded for this sample are roughly 80,000 distinct CDR3 sequences; under 25% of them occurred a single time. The top ten clonotypes cover less than 3% of the sample. The sequencing input was axillary lymph node tissue. All receptors come from a female donor with breast cancer. Some clones in this sample may be carry-over from other donors' samples.

Regarding this clonotype: A much larger clone differs by one base, so this may be a read error. V is TRBV6-4 and J is TRBJ2-5; 12 bases are a match to TRBD2. The length of the CDR3 is 18 residues. V trimming: 0 bases; J trimming: 2 bases; junction bases outside the gene matches: 7. Looked up from germline, CDR1 is MRHNA and CDR2 is SNTAGT. CDR3 amino acids: CASSDSILAGGGQETQYF. The CDR3 DNA sequence: TGTGCCAGCAGTGACTCGATCCTAGCGGGAGGGGGGCAAGAGACCCAGTACTTC.

Here the CDR3 DNA reads TGTGCCAGCAGTACAAGGGGCGGGAGGAACACCGGGGAGCTGTTTTTT. Amino acid sequence: CASSTRGGRNTGELFF. The genes are TRBV6-1 and TRBJ2-2, with TRBD2 matching over 7 bases. Looked up from germline, CDR1 is MNHNS and CDR2 is SASEGT. With V trimmed by 5 bases and J by 1 base, 7 bases remained unmatched. This CDR3 contains 16 residues.

This clonotype was seen ten or more times. This chain connects TRBV9 to TRBJ2-7; TRBD1 is a possible D gene (5 bases). CDR3 length: 13 amino acids. CDR1 SGDLS and CDR2 YYNGEE come from the germline V gene. With 3 bases removed from V and 3 bases from J, the gap between germline ends came to 10 bases. This CDR3 is CASSAGSIYEQYF. DNA for the CDR3: TGTGCCAGCAGCGCAGGGTCCATCTACGAGCAGTACTTC.

Worth noting for this clonotype: Given a much more abundant clone one base away, this may be a read error. This chain uses TRBV15 with TRBJ1-3, with D possibly matching TRBD1 (5 bases). Germline assignment: CDR1 LNHNV and CDR2 YYDKDF (reference sequence). This CDR3 has 15 residues. The CDR3 bases are TGTGCCACCAGCACCCAGAGGGGCTCTGGAAACACCACATATTTT. Amino acids: CATSTQRGSGNTTYF.

This clonotype was recorded many times. This CDR3 reads CASSPGLASDTQYF. CDR3 nucleotides: TGTGCCAGCAGTCCCGGACTAGCCTCAGATACGCAGTATTTT. This sequence joins TRBV12-3 or TRBV12-4 and TRBJ2-3; 8 bases are a match to TRBD2. The length of the CDR3 is 14 residues. V was pared by 5 bases and J by 4 bases, with 5 bases of the junction left unmatched.

This CDR3 is CSAGSSLGQTKNIQYF. The CDR3 DNA is TGCAGTGCTGGGTCTTCCTTGGGACAGACCAAAAACATTCAGTACTTC. The chain links TRBV20-1 to TRBJ2-4; 7 positions match TRBD1. Germline V gene sequence: CDR1 DFQATT, CDR2 SNEGSKA (reference sequence). After removal of 5 bases from V and 2 bases from J, the junction contained 12 bases not matched to a gene. The CDR3 consists of 16 residues.

This clonotype was observed a few times. The chain is built from TRBV27 and TRBJ2-1; 15 positions match TRBD2. V was pared by 5 bases and J by 7 bases, with 9 bases of the junction left unmatched. The V gene's germline CDR1 is MNHEY and CDR2 SMNVEV (reference sequence). The length of the CDR3 is 17 residues. CDR3 coding DNA: TGTGCCAGCAGTATAATGGGACTAGCGGGAGGTGTTAATGAGCAGTTCTTC. It encodes CASSIMGLAGGVNEQFF.

The table lists this clonotype with many counts. This chain links TRBV7-2 with TRBJ2-3, with D uncertain. This CDR3 is 14 amino acids long. Trimming cost V 0 bases and J 0 bases, with 4 bases left between them. Germline V CDR1 and CDR2: SGHTA, FQGNSA. CDR3 nucleotides: TGTGCCAGCAGCTTAGCCGGGAGCACAGATACGCAGTATTTT. Translation gives CASSLAGSTDTQYF.

Concerning this clonotype: A much larger clone lies one base from this, so it may be a read error. The chain has TRBV4-1 and TRBJ1-2; no definite D call. Germline CDR1 is MGHRA and CDR2 is YSYEKL. The CDR3 is 16 amino acids. Trimming pared 4 bases from V and 6 bases from J, leaving 21 bases between. The CDR3: CASSRVRDPLRDGYTF. The CDR3 DNA is TGCGCCAGCAGCCGAGTCCGGGATCCCCTTCGCGATGGCTACACCTTC.

This clonotype was observed a few times. The chain joins TRBV27 to TRBJ1-6; D is ambiguous. The CDR3 is 13 amino acids. V lost 5 bases and J lost 5, with 7 bases in between. The germline CDR1 and CDR2 sequences are MNHEY and SMNVEV (reference sequence). The CDR3 DNA sequence: TGTGCCAGCAGTCCAGACCATAATTCACCCCTCCACTTT. Its protein is CASSPDHNSPLHF.

This clonotype was seen many times. This chain connects TRBV12-3 or TRBV12-4 to TRBJ1-3; 10 nucleotides line up with TRBD1. V lost 6 bases, J lost 6 bases, and 8 bases stayed unmatched. CDR3 length: 15 amino acids. CDR3 nucleotide sequence: TGTGCCAGCAGCACGACAGGGGGCTATGAAAACACCATATATTTT. This sequence encodes CASSTTGGYENTIYF.

Many counts were recorded for this clonotype. This chain connects TRBV5-4 to TRBJ2-2, with D maybe TRBD2 (6 bases). Germline CDR1 reads SGHNT; CDR2 reads YYREEE (reference sequence). The V end lost 0 bases, the J end lost 1 base, and 7 bases lay between the germline ends. The CDR3 has 15 residues. CDR3 protein: CASSLGGENTGELFF. The CDR3 nucleotides are TGTGCCAGCAGCTTGGGGGGGGAGAACACCGGGGAGCTGTTTTTT.

There are many counts of this clonotype. The chain employs TRBV5-4 and TRBJ1-6, with no clear D. Germline-derived CDR1 and CDR2 are SGHNT and YYREEE (reference sequence). CDR3 size: 15 residues. V shed 4 bases and J shed 7 bases, with 15 bases lying between them. Here the CDR3 reads CASSAPEGYNSPLHF. Written as DNA, the CDR3 is TGTGCCAGCAGCGCACCGGAGGGATACAATTCACCCCTCCACTTT.